In this sample, the clone carrying this T cell receptor (beta chain) turned up a few times. What it recognizes is unknown. This record belongs to a study of identical twins. CDR3 length equals 15 residues. The germline V and J ends were trimmed by 0 bases and 1 base, with 8 bases remaining between them. Germline assignment: CDR1 MGHDK and CDR2 SYGVNS. General study points: Twin sharing of out-of-frame TCR alpha was underestimated by models in monozygotic pairs. Beta out-of-frame sequences displayed a weaker excess of sharing between twins. Abundant beta clonotypes from cord blood bore fewer insertions; memory repertoires lacked this pattern.

Template switching added a universal primer site; cDNA carried unique molecular identifiers. TCRdb reprocessed the 5' RACE reads via MiXCR and lists one record per CDR3 protein. The sample carries around 530,000 distinct CDR3 sequences, 12% to 15% recorded once. Another study also made use of these data, one on yellow fever vaccine responses in identical twins.

This receptor was identified in a woman aged 18 to 35 in good health. Specimen: CD4+ T cells sorted from blood. The chain has TRBV25-1 and TRBJ2-3; the D gene is possibly TRBD2 (6 bases). This CDR3 is CASSEYGGGTDTQYF. Written as DNA, the CDR3 is TGTGCCAGCAGTGAATATGGCGGGGGCACAGATACGCAGTATTTT.